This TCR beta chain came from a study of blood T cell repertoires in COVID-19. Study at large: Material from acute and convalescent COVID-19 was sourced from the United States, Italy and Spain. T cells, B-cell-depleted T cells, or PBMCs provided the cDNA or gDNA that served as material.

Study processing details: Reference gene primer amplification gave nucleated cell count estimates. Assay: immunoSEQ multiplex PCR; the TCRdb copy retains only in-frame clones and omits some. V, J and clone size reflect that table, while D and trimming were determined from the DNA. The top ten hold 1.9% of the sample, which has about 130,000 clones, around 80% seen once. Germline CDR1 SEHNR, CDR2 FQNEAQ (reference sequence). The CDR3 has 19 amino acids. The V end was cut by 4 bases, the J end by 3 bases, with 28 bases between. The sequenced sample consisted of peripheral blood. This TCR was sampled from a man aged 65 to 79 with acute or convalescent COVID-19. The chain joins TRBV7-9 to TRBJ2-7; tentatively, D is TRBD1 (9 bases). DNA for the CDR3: TGTGCCAGCAGCTCGGACAGGGGTCGGGGGGGGGTCCGGGGCTACGAGCAGTACTTC. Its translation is CASSSDRGRGGVRGYEQYF.